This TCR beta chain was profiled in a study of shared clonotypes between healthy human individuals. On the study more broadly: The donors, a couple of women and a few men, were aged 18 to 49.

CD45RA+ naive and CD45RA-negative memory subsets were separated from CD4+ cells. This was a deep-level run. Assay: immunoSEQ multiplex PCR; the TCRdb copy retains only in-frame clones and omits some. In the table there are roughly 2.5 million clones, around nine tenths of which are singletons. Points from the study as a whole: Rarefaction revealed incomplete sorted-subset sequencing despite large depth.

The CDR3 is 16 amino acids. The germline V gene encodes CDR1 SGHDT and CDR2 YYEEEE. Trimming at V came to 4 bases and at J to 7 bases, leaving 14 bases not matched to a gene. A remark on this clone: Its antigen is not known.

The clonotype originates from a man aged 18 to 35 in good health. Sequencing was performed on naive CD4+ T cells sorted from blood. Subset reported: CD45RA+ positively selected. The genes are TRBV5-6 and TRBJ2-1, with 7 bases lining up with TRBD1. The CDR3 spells CASSPGWGTASNEQFF. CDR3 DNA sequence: TGTGCCAGCAGCCCAGGGTGGGGGACAGCTAGTAATGAGCAGTTCTTC.